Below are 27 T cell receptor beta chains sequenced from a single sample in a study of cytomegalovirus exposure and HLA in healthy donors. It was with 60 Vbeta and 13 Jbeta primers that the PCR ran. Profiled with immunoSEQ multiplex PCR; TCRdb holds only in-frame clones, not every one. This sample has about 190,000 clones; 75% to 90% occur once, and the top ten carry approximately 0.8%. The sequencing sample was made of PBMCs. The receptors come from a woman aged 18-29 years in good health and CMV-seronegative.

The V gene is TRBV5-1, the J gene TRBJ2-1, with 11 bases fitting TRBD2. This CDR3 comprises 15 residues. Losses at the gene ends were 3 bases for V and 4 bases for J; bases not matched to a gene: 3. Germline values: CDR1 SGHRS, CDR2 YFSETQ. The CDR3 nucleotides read TGCGCCAGCAGCTCCCGACTAGCGGGGTACAATGAGCAGTTCTTC. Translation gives CASSSRLAGYNEQFF.

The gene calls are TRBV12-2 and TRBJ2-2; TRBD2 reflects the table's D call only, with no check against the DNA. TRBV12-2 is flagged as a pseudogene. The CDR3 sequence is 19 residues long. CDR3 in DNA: TGTGCAAGTCGCTTAAGCCTAGCGGGAGGCGCATGTGGCACCGGGGAGCTGTTTTTT. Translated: CASRLSLAGGACGTGELFF.

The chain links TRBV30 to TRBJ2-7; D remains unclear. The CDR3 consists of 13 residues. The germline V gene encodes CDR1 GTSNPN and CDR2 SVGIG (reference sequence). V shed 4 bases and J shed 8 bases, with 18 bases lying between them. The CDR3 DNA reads TGTGCCTGGAACCTCATCGGGTCCTATCAGCAGTACTTC. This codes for CAWNLIGSYQQYF.

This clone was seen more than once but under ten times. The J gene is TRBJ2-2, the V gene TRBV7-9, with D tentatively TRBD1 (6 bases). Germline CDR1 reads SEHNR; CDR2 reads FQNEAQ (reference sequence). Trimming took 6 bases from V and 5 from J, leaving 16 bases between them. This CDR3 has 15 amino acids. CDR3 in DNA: TGTGCCAGCAGTAGGACAGCCTCGATAACCGGGGAGCTGTTTTTT. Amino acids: CASSRTASITGELFF.

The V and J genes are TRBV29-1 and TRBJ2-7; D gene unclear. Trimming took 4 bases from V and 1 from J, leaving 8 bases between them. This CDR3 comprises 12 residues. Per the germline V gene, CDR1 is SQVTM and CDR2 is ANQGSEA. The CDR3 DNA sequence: TGCAGCGTTGTAGACTTGTCCTACGAGCAGTACTTC. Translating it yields CSVVDLSYEQYF.

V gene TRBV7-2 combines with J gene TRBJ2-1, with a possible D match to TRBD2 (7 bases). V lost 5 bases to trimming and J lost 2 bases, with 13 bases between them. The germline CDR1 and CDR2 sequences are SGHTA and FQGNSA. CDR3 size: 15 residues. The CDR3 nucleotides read TGTGCCAGCAGCCCCAGCGGGACACCCTACAATGAGCAGTTCTTC. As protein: CASSPSGTPYNEQFF.

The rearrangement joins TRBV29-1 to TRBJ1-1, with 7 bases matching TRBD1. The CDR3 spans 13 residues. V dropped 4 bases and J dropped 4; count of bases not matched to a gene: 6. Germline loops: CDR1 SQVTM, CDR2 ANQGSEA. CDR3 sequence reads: CSVGGQLGTEAFF. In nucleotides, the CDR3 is TGCAGCGTTGGGGGACAGTTGGGCACTGAAGCTTTCTTT.

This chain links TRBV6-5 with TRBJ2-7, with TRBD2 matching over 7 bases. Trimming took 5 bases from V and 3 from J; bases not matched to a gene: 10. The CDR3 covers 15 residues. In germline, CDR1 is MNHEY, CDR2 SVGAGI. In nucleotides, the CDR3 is TGTGCCAGCAGTCCTTCCCAGCGGGGCCTCTACGAGCAGTACTTC. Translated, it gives CASSPSQRGLYEQYF.

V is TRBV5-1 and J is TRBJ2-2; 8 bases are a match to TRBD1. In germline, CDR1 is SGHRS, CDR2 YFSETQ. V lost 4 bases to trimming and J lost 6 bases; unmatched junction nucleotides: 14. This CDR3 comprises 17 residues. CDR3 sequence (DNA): TGCGCCAGCAGCCCCGACAGGGGCACTCCTTGGGCCGGGGAGCTGTTTTTT. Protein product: CASSPDRGTPWAGELFF.

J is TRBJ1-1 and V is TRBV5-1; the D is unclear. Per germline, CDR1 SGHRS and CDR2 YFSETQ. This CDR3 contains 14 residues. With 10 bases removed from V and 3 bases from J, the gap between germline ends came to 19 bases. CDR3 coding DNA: TGCGCCGGCATGAAGCGAGGTTCGGACACTGAAGCTTTCTTT. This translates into CAGMKRGSDTEAFF.

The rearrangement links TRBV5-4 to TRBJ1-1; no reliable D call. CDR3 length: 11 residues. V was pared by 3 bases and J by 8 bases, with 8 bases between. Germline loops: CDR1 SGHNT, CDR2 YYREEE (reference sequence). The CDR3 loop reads CASSYGSEAFF. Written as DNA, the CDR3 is TGTGCCAGCAGCTACGGGTCAGAAGCTTTCTTT.

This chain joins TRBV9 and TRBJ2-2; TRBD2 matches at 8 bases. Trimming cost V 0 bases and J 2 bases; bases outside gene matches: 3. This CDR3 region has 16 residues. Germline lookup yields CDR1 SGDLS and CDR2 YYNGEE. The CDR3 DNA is TGTGCCAGCAGCGTAGCAAGCGGGGGAAACACCGGGGAGCTGTTTTTT. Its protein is CASSVASGGNTGELFF. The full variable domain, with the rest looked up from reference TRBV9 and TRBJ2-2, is DSGVTQTPKHLITATGQRVTLRCSPRSGDLSVYWYQQSLDQGLQFLIQYYNGEERAKGNILERFSAQQFPDLHSELNLSSLELGDSALYFCASSVASGGNTGELFFGEGSRLTVL.

CDR3 sequence (DNA): TGTGCCAGCAGTCCAGGCCCCCGGCTGCATTTT. Protein product: CASSPGPRLHF. The J gene is TRBJ1-5, the V gene TRBV28, with no clear D. Germline CDR1 is MDHEN and CDR2 is SYDVKM. With 5 bases removed from V and 15 bases from J, the gap between germline ends came to 14 bases. CDR3 length: 11 amino acids.

CDR3 nucleotides: TGTGCCAGCAGTGAGACAGGCCTAGCGGAATACGAGCAGTACTTC. Its translation: CASSETGLAEYEQYF. The gene calls are TRBV6-1 and TRBJ2-5; D perhaps matches TRBD2 (7 bases). TRBJ2-7 matches the DNA end more closely, so the J call is doubtful. CDR1 MNHNS and CDR2 SASEGT come from the germline V gene. The CDR3 has 15 residues.

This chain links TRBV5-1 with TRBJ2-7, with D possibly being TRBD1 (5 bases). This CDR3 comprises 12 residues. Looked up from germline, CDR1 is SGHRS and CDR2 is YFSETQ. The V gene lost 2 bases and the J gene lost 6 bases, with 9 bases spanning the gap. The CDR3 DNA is TGCGCCAGCAGCTTCCTGGGGCTCGAGCAGTACTTC. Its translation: CASSFLGLEQYF.

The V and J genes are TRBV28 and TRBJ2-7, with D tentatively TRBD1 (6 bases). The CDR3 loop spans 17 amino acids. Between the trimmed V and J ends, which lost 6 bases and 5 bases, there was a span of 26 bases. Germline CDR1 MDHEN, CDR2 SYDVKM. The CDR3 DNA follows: TGTGCCAGCAGGACAGGACGCCGGCCGGACCCGCCTGACGAGCAGTACTTC. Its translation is CASRTGRRPDPPDEQYF. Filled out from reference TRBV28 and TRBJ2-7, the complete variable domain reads DVKVTQSSRYLVKRTGEKVFLECVQDMDHENMFWYRQDPGLGLRLIYFSYDVKMKEKGDIPEGYSVSREKKERFSLILESASTNQTSMYLCASRTGRRPDPPDEQYFGPGTRLTVT.

The CDR3 bases are TGCGCCAGCAGCTTGGGGACAGGCTGGGCCTACGAGCAGTACTTC. Residues: CASSLGTGWAYEQYF. The V call is TRBV5-1, the J call TRBJ2-7, with TRBD1 matching over 7 bases. In germline, CDR1 is SGHRS, CDR2 YFSETQ. Trimming at V came to 0 bases and at J to 2 bases, leaving 5 bases not matched to a gene. This CDR3 is 15 amino acids long.

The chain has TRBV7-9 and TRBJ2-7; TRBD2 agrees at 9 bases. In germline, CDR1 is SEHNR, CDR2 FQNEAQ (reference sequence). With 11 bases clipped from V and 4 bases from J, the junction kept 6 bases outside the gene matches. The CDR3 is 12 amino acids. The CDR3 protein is CAVSGGSYEQYF. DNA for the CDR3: TGTGCCGTGAGCGGGGGGTCGTACGAGCAGTACTTC. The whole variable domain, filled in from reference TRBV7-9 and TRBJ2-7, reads DTGVSQNPRHKITKRGQNVTFRCDPISEHNRLYWYRQTLGQGPEFLTYFQNEAQLEKSRLLSDRFSAERPKGSFSTLEIQRTEQGDSAMYLCAVSGGSYEQYFGPGTRLTVT.

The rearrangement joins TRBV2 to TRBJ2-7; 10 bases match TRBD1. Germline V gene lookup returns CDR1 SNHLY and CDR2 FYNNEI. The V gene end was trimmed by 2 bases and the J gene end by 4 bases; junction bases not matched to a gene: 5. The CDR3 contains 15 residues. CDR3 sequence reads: CASSETPGQGYEQYF. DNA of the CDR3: TGTGCCAGCAGTGAAACACCGGGACAGGGGTACGAGCAGTACTTC. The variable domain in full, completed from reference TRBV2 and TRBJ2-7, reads EPEVTQTPSHQVTQMGQEVILRCVPISNHLYFYWYRQILGQKVEFLVSFYNNEISEKSEIFDDQFSVERPDGSNFTLKIRSTKLEDSAMYFCASSETPGQGYEQYFGPGTRLTVT.

The CDR3 here is CSVRDSDYGYTF. The CDR3 bases are TGCAGCGTTAGGGACAGCGACTATGGCTACACCTTC. The rearrangement uses TRBV29-1 and TRBJ1-2, with TRBD1 matching 7 bases. Germline-derived CDR1 and CDR2 are SQVTM and ANQGSEA. The CDR3 consists of 12 residues. J was trimmed by 3 bases and V by 5 bases; bases with no gene match: 3.

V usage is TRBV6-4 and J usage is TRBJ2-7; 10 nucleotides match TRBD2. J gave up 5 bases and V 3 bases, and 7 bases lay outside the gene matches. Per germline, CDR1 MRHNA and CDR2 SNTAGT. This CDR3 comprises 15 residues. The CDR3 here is CASSEGASGSDEQYF. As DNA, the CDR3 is TGTGCCAGCAGTGAAGGGGCTAGCGGGAGCGACGAGCAGTACTTC.

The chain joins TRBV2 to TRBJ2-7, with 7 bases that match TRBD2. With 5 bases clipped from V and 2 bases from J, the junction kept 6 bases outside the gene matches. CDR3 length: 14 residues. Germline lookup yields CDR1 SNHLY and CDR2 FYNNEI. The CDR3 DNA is TGTGCCAGCAGTACAGCGGGGCTGACCTACGAGCAGTACTTC. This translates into CASSTAGLTYEQYF.

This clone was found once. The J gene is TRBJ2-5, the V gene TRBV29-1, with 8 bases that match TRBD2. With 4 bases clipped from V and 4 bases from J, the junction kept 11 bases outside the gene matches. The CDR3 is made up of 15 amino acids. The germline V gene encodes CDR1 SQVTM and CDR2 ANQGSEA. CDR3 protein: CSVVLSGGTAETQYF. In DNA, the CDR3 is TGCAGCGTTGTCTTGAGCGGGGGAACGGCAGAGACCCAGTACTTC.

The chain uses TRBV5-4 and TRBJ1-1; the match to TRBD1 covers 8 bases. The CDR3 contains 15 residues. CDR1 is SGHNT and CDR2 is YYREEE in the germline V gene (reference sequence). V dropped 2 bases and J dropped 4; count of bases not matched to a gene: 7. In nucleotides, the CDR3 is TGTGCCAGCAGCTTACAGACAGGGGCAGGCACTGAAGCTTTCTTT. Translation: CASSLQTGAGTEAFF. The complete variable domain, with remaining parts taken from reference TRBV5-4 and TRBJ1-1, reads ETGVTQSPTHLIKTRGQQVTLRCSSQSGHNTVSWYQQALGQGPQFIFQYYREEENGRGNFPPRFSGLQFPNYSSELNVNALELDDSALYLCASSLQTGAGTEAFFGQGTRLTVV.

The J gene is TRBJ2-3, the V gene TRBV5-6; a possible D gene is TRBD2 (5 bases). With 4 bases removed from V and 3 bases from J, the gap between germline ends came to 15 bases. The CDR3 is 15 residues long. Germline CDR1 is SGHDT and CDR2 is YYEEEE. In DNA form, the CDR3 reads TGTGCCAGCAGCCCAAGGTCGGGGTGGACAGATACGCAGTATTTT. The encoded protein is CASSPRSGWTDTQYF. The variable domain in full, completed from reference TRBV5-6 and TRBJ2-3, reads DAGVTQSPTHLIKTRGQQVTLRCSPKSGHDTVSWYQQALGQGPQFIFQYYEEEERQRGNFPDRFSGHQFPNYSSELNVNALLLGDSALYLCASSPRSGWTDTQYFGPGTRLTVL.

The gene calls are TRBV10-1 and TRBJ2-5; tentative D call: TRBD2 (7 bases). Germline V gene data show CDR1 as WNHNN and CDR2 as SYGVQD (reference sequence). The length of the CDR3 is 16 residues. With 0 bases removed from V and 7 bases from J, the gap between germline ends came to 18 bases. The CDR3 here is CASSESKGGAGRTQYF. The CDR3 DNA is TGCGCCAGCAGTGAGTCTAAGGGGGGGGCTGGGAGGACCCAGTACTTC.

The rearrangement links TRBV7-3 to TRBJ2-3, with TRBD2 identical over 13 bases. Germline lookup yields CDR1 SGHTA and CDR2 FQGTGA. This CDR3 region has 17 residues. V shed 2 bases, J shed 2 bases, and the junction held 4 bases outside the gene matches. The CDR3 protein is CASSLRGTSGVTDTQYF. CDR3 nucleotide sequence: TGTGCCAGCAGCTTACGGGGGACTAGCGGGGTCACAGATACGCAGTATTTT.